This TCR beta chain was recovered during a study of blood T cell repertoires in COVID-19. The CDR3 sequence is 15 residues long. Unmatched junction bases numbered 10, after V lost 3 bases and J lost 5 bases. Looked up from germline, CDR1 is GTSNPN and CDR2 is SVGIG (reference sequence). Repertoires were generated with immunoSEQ multiplex PCR, while TCRdb's copy carries only in-frame clones and drops some. The top ten clones hold over 3.5% of a sample with 40,000 or so clones, around 89% of them seen once. The V and J genes are TRBV30 and TRBJ1-1; 9 bases agree with TRBD1. Sample: peripheral blood. The sequence was obtained from a human donor in a cohort sampled during active COVID-19. The CDR3 loop reads CAWRLGGTGLTEAFF. CDR3 nucleotide sequence: TGTGCCTGGAGATTGGGGGGGACAGGGCTAACTGAAGCTTTCTTT.